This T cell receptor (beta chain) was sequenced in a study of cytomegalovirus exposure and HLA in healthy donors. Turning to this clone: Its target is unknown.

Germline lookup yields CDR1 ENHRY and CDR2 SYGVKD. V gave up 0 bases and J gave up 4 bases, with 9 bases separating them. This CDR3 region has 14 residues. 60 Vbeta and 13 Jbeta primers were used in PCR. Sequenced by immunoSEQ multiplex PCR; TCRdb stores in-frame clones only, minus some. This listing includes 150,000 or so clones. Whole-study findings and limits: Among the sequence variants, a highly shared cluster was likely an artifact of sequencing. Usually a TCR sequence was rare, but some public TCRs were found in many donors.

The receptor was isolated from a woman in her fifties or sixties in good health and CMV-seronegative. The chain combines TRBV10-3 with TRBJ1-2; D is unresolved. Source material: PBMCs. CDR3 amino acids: CAISESRGAYGYTF. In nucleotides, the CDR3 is TGTGCCATCAGTGAGTCGCGGGGAGCCTATGGCTACACCTTC.